This TCR beta chain originates from a study of T cell changes during pregnancy in multiple sclerosis. Per germline, CDR1 MGHRA and CDR2 YSYEKL. V gave up 1 base and J gave up 0 bases, with 8 bases separating them. The CDR3 totals 15 residues. Assay used: immunoSEQ multiplex PCR; TCRdb lists only in-frame clones, some missing. The data contain about 110,000 clones, about 94% of them singletons. The starting material was peripheral blood, obtained in the third trimester of pregnancy. The receptor was isolated from a female donor with multiple sclerosis, enrolled in a pregnancy study. This chain links TRBV4-1 with TRBJ2-3; a weak D match, TRBD1 (6 bases). The CDR3 region has the DNA TGCGCCAGCAGCCAAGGGACAGTTAGCACAGATACGCAGTATTTT. It specifies CASSQGTVSTDTQYF.